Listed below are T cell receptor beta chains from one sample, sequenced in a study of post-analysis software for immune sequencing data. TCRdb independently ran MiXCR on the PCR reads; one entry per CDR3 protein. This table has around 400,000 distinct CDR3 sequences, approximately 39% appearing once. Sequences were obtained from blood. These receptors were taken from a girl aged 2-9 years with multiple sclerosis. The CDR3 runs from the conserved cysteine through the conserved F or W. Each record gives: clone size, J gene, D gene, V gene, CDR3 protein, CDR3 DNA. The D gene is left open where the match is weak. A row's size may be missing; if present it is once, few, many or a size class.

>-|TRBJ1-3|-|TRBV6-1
CASSEAGKGGNTIYF
TGTGCCAGCAGTGAAGCAGGAAAGGGTGGAAACACCATATATTTT
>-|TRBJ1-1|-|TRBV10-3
CAISESGTLNTEAFF
TGTGCCATCAGTGAATCCGGGACATTAAACACTGAAGCTTTCTTT
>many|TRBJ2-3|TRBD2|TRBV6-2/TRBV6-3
CASSQAGLAGDTDTQYF
TGTGCCAGCAGCCAAGCCGGACTAGCGGGGGACACAGATACGCAGTATTTT
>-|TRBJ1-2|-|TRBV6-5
CASSYSIVENYGYTF
TGTGCCAGCAGTTACTCGATTGTGGAGAACTATGGCTACACCTTC
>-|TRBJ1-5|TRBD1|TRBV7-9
CASSSIATGLSNQPQHF
TGTGCCAGCAGCTCTATAGCGACAGGGCTTAGCAATCAGCCCCAGCATTTT
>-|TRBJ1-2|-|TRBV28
CAGSPHESNYGYTF
TGTGCCGGCAGTCCCCATGAGAGCAACTATGGCTACACCTTC
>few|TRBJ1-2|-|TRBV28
CASSETGTDYGYTF
TGTGCCAGCAGCGAGACAGGAACTGACTATGGCTACACCTTC
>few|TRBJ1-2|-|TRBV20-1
CSATGAKLTEHGYTF
TGCAGTGCTACAGGGGCAAAACTGACTGAGCATGGCTACACCTTC
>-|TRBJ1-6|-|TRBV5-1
CASTVQGLDSPLHF
TGCGCCAGCACCGTACAGGGACTAGATTCACCCCTCCACTTT
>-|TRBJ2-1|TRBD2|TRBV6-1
CASSANPKAGGPYEQFF
TGTGCCAGCAGTGCTAACCCTAAAGCGGGAGGGCCCTATGAGCAGTTCTTC
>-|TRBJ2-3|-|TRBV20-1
CSARGRPLRGDTQYF
TGCAGTGCTAGAGGACGACCTCTGCGTGGAGATACGCAGTATTTT
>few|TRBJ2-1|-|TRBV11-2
CASSWDTANEQFF
TGTGCCAGCAGCTGGGACACCGCCAATGAGCAGTTCTTC
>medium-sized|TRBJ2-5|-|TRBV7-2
CASSFIGSQETQYF
TGTGCCAGCAGCTTTATTGGCAGCCAAGAGACCCAGTACTTC
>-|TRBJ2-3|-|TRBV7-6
CASSPRQGDTDTQYF
TGTGCCAGCAGCCCCCGGCAAGGGGACACAGATACGCAGTATTTT
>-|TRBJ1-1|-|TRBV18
CASSLTEGDVRTEAFF
TGTGCCAGCTCGCTCACGGAGGGGGATGTTAGAACTGAAGCTTTCTTT
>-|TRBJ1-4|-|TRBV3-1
CASSQAGVYEKLFF
TGTGCCAGCAGCCAAGCAGGGGTTTATGAAAAACTGTTTTTT
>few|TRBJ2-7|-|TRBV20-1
CSGSAVTCEQYF
TGCAGTGGATCCGCGGTAACCTGCGAGCAGTACTTC